This T cell receptor beta chain derives from a study of blood T cell repertoires in COVID-19. The wider study: Italy, Spain and the United States were the sources of the convalescent and acute COVID-19 samples.

The germline gives CDR1 SNHLY, CDR2 FYNNEI. The CDR3 runs to 15 residues. Germline trimming cut 6 bases from V and 8 bases from J; bases unmatched to any gene: 9. In the source study's methods: Counts of nucleated cells, estimated from reference gene primer amplification, were obtained. Clones were read by immunoSEQ multiplex PCR, and TCRdb kept only the in-frame ones, dropping some. V, J and clone size derive from that table, while D and trimming were established from the DNA sequence. The sample holds some 110,000 clones, approximately 80% seen once. Sequenced input: peripheral blood. The sequence was collected from a woman between 65 and 79 years old with acute or convalescent COVID-19. The chain joins TRBV2 to TRBJ2-1, with 11 bases identical to TRBD1. CDR3 DNA sequence: TGTGCCAGCAGGGGCGGACAGGGGGCACTCGATGAGCAGTTCTTC. Protein product: CASRGGQGALDEQFF.